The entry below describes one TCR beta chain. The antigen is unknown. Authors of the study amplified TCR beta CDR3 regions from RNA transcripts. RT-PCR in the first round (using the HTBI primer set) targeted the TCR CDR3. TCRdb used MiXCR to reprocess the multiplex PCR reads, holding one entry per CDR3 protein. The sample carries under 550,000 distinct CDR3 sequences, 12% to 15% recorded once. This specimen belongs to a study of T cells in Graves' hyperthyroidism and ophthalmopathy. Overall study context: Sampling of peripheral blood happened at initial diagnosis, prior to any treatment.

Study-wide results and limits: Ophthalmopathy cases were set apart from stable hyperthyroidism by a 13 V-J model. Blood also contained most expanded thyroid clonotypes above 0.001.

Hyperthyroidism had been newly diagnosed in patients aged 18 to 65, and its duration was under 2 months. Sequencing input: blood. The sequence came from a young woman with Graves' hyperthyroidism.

CDR3 amino acids: CASSITADSLYEQYF. CDR3 coding DNA: TGTGCCAGTAGTATAACAGCCGATTCCCTCTACGAGCAGTACTTC. The chain carries TRBV19 and TRBJ2-7; unclear D gene. The CDR3 length is 15 residues. The V end was cut by 2 bases, the J end by 3 bases, with 14 bases between. The V gene's germline CDR1 is LNHDA and CDR2 SQIVND (reference sequence).